The 4 T cell receptor beta chains given below trace back to one sample, sequenced in a study of T cell responses to AZD1222 COVID-19 vaccine. Libraries were prepared by immunoSEQ multiplex PCR; TCRdb keeps only in-frame clonotypes and omits some of them. In the table there are about 140,000 clones, roughly 92% of which are singletons. The sample consisted of peripheral blood, taken on day 0 of AZD1222 vaccination. The source of these receptors is an adult in good health.

This chain joins TRBV3-1 (or the pseudogene TRBV3-2) and TRBJ2-2; 7 nucleotides agree with TRBD2. V shed 10 bases, J shed 7 bases, and the junction held 6 bases outside the gene matches. Germline V gives CDR1 LGHDT, CDR2 YNNKEL (reference sequence). The CDR3 loop spans 12 amino acids. In nucleotides, the CDR3 is TGTGCCACCCGGGAGGTTGGCGGGGAGCTGTTTTTT. It specifies CATREVGGELFF.

The chain uses TRBV5-5 and TRBJ2-3; 13 nucleotides line up with TRBD2. In germline, CDR1 is SGHKS, CDR2 YYEKEE (reference sequence). The length of the CDR3 is 20 residues. V gave up 2 bases and J gave up 2 bases; unmatched junction bases: 14. CDR3 sequence (DNA): TGTGCCAGCAGCTTCCCGGGACTAGCGGGATTCCACCAGAACACAGATACGCAGTATTTT. It encodes CASSFPGLAGFHQNTDTQYF.

This clone occurred a few times. In DNA form, the CDR3 reads TGTGCCAGCAGGGAGTATGTAGGACTAGCGGAGTACTCCTACAATGAGCAGTTCTTC. Residues: CASREYVGLAEYSYNEQFF. The chain couples TRBV2 to TRBJ2-1, with 10 bases matching TRBD2. The CDR3 is 19 residues long. Germline V gives CDR1 SNHLY, CDR2 FYNNEI. The V and J ends lost 6 bases and 0 bases, in that order; junction bases with no gene match: 14.

This clone was seen only once. CDR3 loop: CSVGAPGAGNTIYF. The CDR3, as DNA: TGCAGCGTCGGCGCACCAGGGGCTGGAAACACCATATATTTT. The chain carries TRBV29-1 and TRBJ1-3; TRBD1 might be the D (6 bases). Germline CDR1 is SQVTM and CDR2 is ANQGSEA. This CDR3 spans 14 amino acids. The V and J ends lost 6 bases and 2 bases respectively, with 14 bases between them.